The 28 T cell receptor beta chains below all came from one sample that was sequenced in a study of OX40 agonist ivuxolimab in advanced cancers. TCRdb's copy holds only in-frame clones and misses some; the assay was immunoSEQ multiplex PCR. The top ten hold approximately 4.8% of the sample, which has 55,000 to 70,000 clones, around 86% seen once. Source: CD4+ or CD8+ T cells sorted from blood, taken in a trial of the OX40 agonist ivuxolimab. These receptors came from an adult with an advanced solid tumor such as melanoma, head and neck, liver or kidney cancer.

The J gene is TRBJ2-5, the V gene TRBV28; 13 nucleotides align to TRBD2. Gene TRBJ2-7 matches the end of the DNA better, so the J call may be wrong. This CDR3 is 16 amino acids long. The V gene's germline CDR1 is MDHEN and CDR2 SYDVKM. CDR3 nucleotides: TGTGCCAGCAGTTTACCTACTAGCGGGAGGGGTAACGAGCAGTACTTC. Translated, it gives CASSLPTSGRGNEQYF.

For the CDR3, the DNA is TGTGCCAGCAGCTCGGGACAGGGGGCTATCAATCAGCCCCAGCATTTT. It is translated as CASSSGQGAINQPQHF. The chain carries TRBV5-5 and TRBJ1-5, with 12 bases that match TRBD1. The CDR3 has 16 residues. CDR1 is SGHKS and CDR2 is YYEKEE in the germline V gene (reference sequence). Trimming took 3 bases from V and 3 from J; bases not matched to a gene: 4.

This chain connects TRBV7-8 to TRBJ2-7, with TRBD1 as a possible D gene (5 bases). This CDR3 comprises 14 residues. The germline CDR1 and CDR2 sequences are SGHVS and FQNEAQ. V was pared by 0 bases and J by 10 bases, with 16 bases between. The CDR3 loop reads CASSLADTGQVQYF. The CDR3 DNA reads as TGTGCCAGCAGCTTAGCTGATACAGGCCAAGTTCAGTACTTC.

This rearrangement joins TRBV28 to TRBJ2-1; 7 bases align to TRBD2. V lost 6 bases and J lost 0; bases outside the gene matches: 5. The CDR3 length is 15 residues. Per germline, CDR1 MDHEN and CDR2 SYDVKM. The CDR3 sequence is CASSHRGGSYNEQFF. The CDR3 DNA is TGTGCCAGCAGCCATCGCGGGGGCTCCTACAATGAGCAGTTCTTC.

The chain uses TRBV2 and TRBJ1-1, with unresolved D. V lost 6 bases, J lost 0 bases, and 11 bases lay in between. The CDR3 totals 14 residues. Germline lookup yields CDR1 SNHLY and CDR2 FYNNEI. CDR3 sequence reads: CASRSTDMNTEAFF. The CDR3 nucleotides are TGTGCCAGCAGGTCCACAGACATGAACACTGAAGCTTTCTTT. The variable domain in full, with the rest retrieved from reference TRBV2 and TRBJ1-1, is EPEVTQTPSHQVTQMGQEVILRCVPISNHLYFYWYRQILGQKVEFLVSFYNNEISEKSEIFDDQFSVERPDGSNFTLKIRSTKLEDSAMYFCASRSTDMNTEAFFGQGTRLTVV.

This chain connects TRBV2 to TRBJ1-2; the D is unclear. V lost 6 bases, J lost 4 bases, and 15 bases lay in between. CDR3 length: 14 amino acids. CDR1 is SNHLY, CDR2 FYNNEI, per germline. The chain's CDR3 is CASREWSQGYGYTF. CDR3 nucleotide sequence: TGTGCCAGCAGGGAATGGTCTCAAGGCTATGGCTACACCTTC.

The chain uses TRBV7-9 and TRBJ2-7; D possibly corresponds to TRBD2 (5 bases). The CDR3 has 15 residues. V lost 2 bases and J lost 3, with 14 bases in between. Germline CDR1 SEHNR, CDR2 FQNEAQ (reference sequence). This CDR3 reads CASSLKGPGSYEQYF. The CDR3 DNA follows: TGTGCCAGCAGCTTAAAGGGTCCGGGAAGCTACGAGCAGTACTTC.

The V and J genes are TRBV5-1 and TRBJ2-4, with D perhaps TRBD2 (5 bases). The ends were cut back, 2 bases at V and 6 bases at J, with 12 bases in the middle. The CDR3 runs 14 residues. The germline V gene encodes CDR1 SGHRS and CDR2 YFSETQ. The CDR3 coding sequence is TGCGCCAGCAGCTTCGAGGGAGAGAGAAACATTCAGTACTTC. It translates to CASSFEGERNIQYF.

In this sample, this clone turned up a few times. The chain combines TRBV29-1 with TRBJ1-3; D remains unclear. Germline V gene lookup returns CDR1 SQVTM and CDR2 ANQGSEA. Trimming removed 7 bases from V and 4 bases from J, with 8 bases in between. CDR3 length: 11 residues. The CDR3 spells CSGRWGNTIYF. In DNA form, the CDR3 reads TGCAGCGGCCGCTGGGGAAACACCATATATTTT.

This chain links TRBV7-2 with TRBJ1-3; maybe TRBD1 (6 bases). The CDR3 has 13 amino acids. Per germline, CDR1 SGHTA and CDR2 FQGNSA. V lost 4 bases and J 4 bases, leaving 8 bases between the germline ends. CDR3 bases: TGTGCCAGCAGCTACCAGGGGGGAAACACCATATATTTT. Amino acid sequence: CASSYQGGNTIYF.

The chain joins TRBV11-2 to TRBJ2-1; TRBD1 agrees at 9 bases. The V and J ends lost 1 base and 12 bases, in that order; junction bases with no gene match: 4. CDR1 is SGHAT and CDR2 is FQNNGV in the germline V gene. The CDR3 sequence is 13 residues long. The CDR3, as DNA: TGTGCCAGCAGCTTAGTTAAGGGACAGGGGCAGTTCTTC. This encodes CASSLVKGQGQFF.

The chain recombines TRBV6-6 with TRBJ1-2, with TRBD1 as a possible D gene (5 bases). V lost 0 bases and J 4 bases, leaving 9 bases between the germline ends. Germline V CDR1 and CDR2: MNHNY, SVGAGI (reference sequence). CDR3 length equals 14 residues. CDR3 sequence (DNA): TGTGCCAGCAGTTACTCGTCAGGGTTCTATGGCTACACCTTC. This encodes CASSYSSGFYGYTF.

This chain links TRBV19 with TRBJ1-4; D perhaps matches TRBD1 (5 bases). CDR1 LNHDA and CDR2 SQIVND come from the germline V gene (reference sequence). The germline V and J ends were trimmed by 6 bases and 3 bases, with 29 bases remaining between them. The CDR3 length is 20 residues. The CDR3 loop reads CASRHETGSGTIGANEKLFF. CDR3 nucleotides: TGTGCCAGTAGACATGAGACCGGGAGCGGGACGATTGGGGCTAATGAAAAACTGTTTTTT.

The chain combines TRBV4-2 with TRBJ2-2, with D perhaps matching TRBD2 (6 bases). Trimming removed 6 bases at V and 0 bases at J, with 11 bases between. Looked up from germline, CDR1 is LGHNA and CDR2 is YNFKEQ. CDR3 length: 15 residues. CDR3 loop: CASRTGTANTGELFF. In nucleotides, the CDR3 is TGTGCCAGCAGAACCGGGACTGCGAACACCGGGGAGCTGTTTTTT.

The rearrangement links TRBV12-2 to TRBJ2-3; TRBD2 was called by the table and not checked on the DNA. TRBV12-2 is classified as a pseudogene. CDR3 length equals 18 residues. CDR3 protein: CASRLGGSAARSTDTQYF. The CDR3 nucleotides read TGTGCAAGTCGCTTAGGTGGTAGCGCCGCAAGAAGCACAGATACGCAGTATTTT.

The chain uses TRBV5-1 and TRBJ2-2, with 11 bases fitting TRBD2. Looked up from germline, CDR1 is SGHRS and CDR2 is YFSETQ. V was pared by 8 bases and J by 3 bases, with 6 bases of the junction left unmatched. CDR3 length: 15 residues. The CDR3 coding sequence is TGCGCCAGTGAACCGGGACTAGCGGACACCGGGGAGCTGTTTTTT. Its protein is CASEPGLADTGELFF.

This clone was found a few times. This sequence joins TRBV6-5 and TRBJ1-6; the D is unclear. The germline CDR1 and CDR2 sequences are MNHEY and SVGAGI. Trimming removed 5 bases at V and 1 base at J, with 9 bases between. CDR3 size: 15 residues. CDR3 DNA: TGTGCCAGCAGTAACCGGTTATCCTATAATTCACCCCTCCACTTT. Encoded protein: CASSNRLSYNSPLHF.

The genes are TRBV29-1 and TRBJ1-3; D is unresolved. V was cut by 4 bases and J by 1 base, with 5 bases left in between. There are 12 residues in the CDR3. Germline values: CDR1 SQVTM, CDR2 ANQGSEA. CDR3 loop: CSVGLSGNTIYF. DNA for the CDR3: TGCAGCGTTGGATTGTCTGGAAACACCATATATTTT.

This clone came up once. V is TRBV6-1 and J is TRBJ2-3; possible D gene TRBD2, 6 bases. V lost 5 bases, J lost 0 bases, and 12 bases lay in between. The CDR3 spans 15 residues. Germline loops: CDR1 MNHNS, CDR2 SASEGT. CDR3 sequence: CASSSSAPSTDTQYF. DNA of the CDR3: TGTGCCAGCAGTTCTAGCGCCCCTAGCACAGATACGCAGTATTTT.

V gene TRBV6-1 combines with J gene TRBJ1-5, with D unresolved. V lost 3 bases and J 0 bases, leaving 15 bases between the germline ends. Looked up from germline, CDR1 is MNHNS and CDR2 is SASEGT. The CDR3 runs 17 residues. In DNA form, the CDR3 reads TGTGCCAGCAGTGACCCTCGGTTTGGGTATAGCAATCAGCCCCAGCATTTT. Protein: CASSDPRFGYSNQPQHF.

The chain has TRBV6-5 and TRBJ2-7; 10 bases align to TRBD1. Germline CDR1 and CDR2: MNHEY and SVGAGI. Trimming removed 1 base from V and 4 bases from J; junction bases left unmatched: 1. The CDR3 is 14 residues long. In DNA, the CDR3 is TGTGCCAGCAGTTACTTGGGACAGGGGTACGAGCAGTACTTC. Translating gives CASSYLGQGYEQYF.

This rearrangement joins TRBV4-1 to TRBJ2-7; no firm D call. The CDR3 consists of 15 residues. Germline V gene lookup returns CDR1 MGHRA and CDR2 YSYEKL. V shed 4 bases and J shed 2 bases, with 15 bases lying between them. CDR3: CASSLSGTGTYEQYF. The CDR3 bases are TGCGCCAGCAGCCTCTCCGGTACTGGGACCTACGAGCAGTACTTC.

V gene TRBV6-5 combines with J gene TRBJ2-7; D is uncertain. The CDR3 spans 16 residues. Trimming cost V 1 base and J 3 bases, with 16 bases left between them. Germline CDR1 reads MNHEY; CDR2 reads SVGAGI. The DNA of the CDR3 is TGTGCCAGCAGTTACTTAGCCCGGACCTCAAACTACGAGCAGTACTTC. Amino acid sequence: CASSYLARTSNYEQYF.

Here the CDR3 DNA reads TGTGCCAGCAGCCCTAAGACGGGCGGGGAGAGCTCCTACAATGAGCAGTTCTTC. Translation gives CASSPKTGGESSYNEQFF. The genes are TRBV7-9 and TRBJ2-1; possible D gene TRBD2, 6 bases. Germline CDR1 is SEHNR and CDR2 is FQNEAQ (reference sequence). This CDR3 spans 18 amino acids. The V gene lost 5 bases and the J gene lost 0 bases, with 20 bases spanning the gap.

The rearrangement uses TRBV25-1 and TRBJ2-2, with D perhaps being TRBD1 or TRBD2 (5 bases each). CDR3 length: 13 amino acids. The V gene's germline CDR1 is MGHDK and CDR2 SYGVNS. V shed 8 bases and J shed 5 bases, with 12 bases lying between them. The CDR3 reads CASWKEGTGELFF. As DNA, the CDR3 is TGTGCCAGCTGGAAAGAGGGGACCGGGGAGCTGTTTTTT.

The rearrangement joins TRBV2 to TRBJ1-1, with a tentative D call TRBD1 (5 bases). The CDR3 contains 13 residues. Germline CDR1 SNHLY, CDR2 FYNNEI. Deletions cut 7 bases from V and 7 bases from J, with 16 bases between. The CDR3 loop reads CASMDGGEVEAFF. As DNA, the CDR3 is TGTGCCAGCATGGACGGGGGGGAGGTTGAAGCTTTCTTT.

The chain uses TRBV29-1 and TRBJ1-2; D gene ambiguous. The CDR3 runs to 13 residues. V was clipped by 5 bases and J by 1 base, with 11 bases between them. Germline-derived CDR1 and CDR2 are SQVTM and ANQGSEA. The CDR3 DNA is TGCAGCGTTCGCGGGGAGGATAACTATGGCTACACCTTC. Its protein is CSVRGEDNYGYTF.

The chain uses TRBV7-3 and TRBJ1-3, with TRBD1 identical over 8 bases. Per the germline V gene, CDR1 is SGHTA and CDR2 is FQGTGA. The CDR3 loop spans 16 amino acids. Germline trimming cut 2 bases from V and 0 bases from J; bases unmatched to any gene: 3. The CDR3 sequence is CASSLGQGSSGNTIYF. CDR3 nucleotide sequence: TGTGCCAGCAGCTTAGGACAGGGAAGCTCTGGAAACACCATATATTTT.